One and the same sample provided the 2 T cell receptor beta chains below, sequenced in a study of beta chain features in type 1 diabetes. The study, taken as a whole, reports: Across all four CD4+ subsets, people with type 1 diabetes showed modestly shorter TCRB CDR3s.

Antigens for these TCRs are unknown. Investigators reverse transcribed all isolated RNA, so they sequenced expressed TCRB transcripts. The data were produced by immunoSEQ multiplex PCR, yet TCRdb's version contains in-frame clones alone and is incomplete. The sample consists of about 370,000 clones, around 10% of them appearing once. The sample was central memory CD4+ T cells from blood. These TCRs come from a man younger than 40 with type 1 diabetes.

This chain links TRBV7-8 with TRBJ2-7, with 9 nucleotides matching TRBD1. This CDR3 has 13 residues. The J segment lost 6 bases and the V segment lost 4 bases, leaving 4 bases of the junction unmatched. Germline values: CDR1 SGHVS, CDR2 FQNEAQ. DNA of the CDR3: TGTGCCAGCAGCTCGGACAGGGGAGGCGAGCAGTACTTC. It translates to CASSSDRGGEQYF.

This clone was found a few times. The chain employs TRBV7-2 and TRBJ2-1; TRBD2 aligns across 7 bases. Germline V gene data show CDR1 as SGHTA and CDR2 as FQGNSA. This CDR3 comprises 14 residues. Unmatched junction bases numbered 8, after V lost 5 bases and J lost 7 bases. The CDR3 bases are TGTGCCAGCAGCCACGGACTAGTTAGGAATGAGCAGTTCTTC. It encodes CASSHGLVRNEQFF.